The 27 T cell receptor beta chains presented below share a single source sample, sequenced in a study of T cells in Graves' hyperthyroidism and ophthalmopathy. RNA transcripts yielded amplified TCR beta CDR3 regions. HTBI primers drove first-round RT-PCR of the TCR CDR3. TCRdb re-derived calls from the multiplex PCR reads in MiXCR, one entry per CDR3 protein. The sample yields 350,000 to 450,000 distinct CDR3 sequences, over 12% seen once. The specimen was blood. These receptors were obtained from a middle-aged man with Graves' ophthalmopathy.

This clonotype was detected only a few times. V is TRBV27 and J is TRBJ2-7; D is unresolved. Germline V gene data show CDR1 as MNHEY and CDR2 as SMNVEV (reference sequence). This CDR3 comprises 14 residues. V was cut by 4 bases and J by 0 bases, with 10 bases left in between. CDR3 bases: TGTGCCAGCAGTTCGACAAAGGACTCCTACGAGCAGTACTTC. This sequence encodes CASSSTKDSYEQYF.

This clonotype was observed many times. Germline and junction disagree at one end, which may indicate a read error. The chain carries TRBV12-3 or TRBV12-4 and TRBJ2-1; D perhaps matches TRBD2 (6 bases). The CDR3 runs 14 residues. In DNA, the CDR3 is TGTGCCAGCAGTATAGCGGAGGCCTACAATGAGCAGTTCTTC. The encoded protein is CASSIAEAYNEQFF.

The chain joins TRBV19 to TRBJ2-3; D gene unclear. Looked up from germline, CDR1 is LNHDA and CDR2 is SQIVND (reference sequence). The CDR3 is made up of 15 amino acids. V was pared by 3 bases and J by 0 bases, with 10 bases between. The CDR3 here is CASSIFADSTDTQYF. The CDR3 nucleotides are TGTGCCAGTAGTATCTTCGCGGATAGCACAGATACGCAGTATTTT.

The table lists this clonotype with many counts. The chain employs TRBV11-3 and TRBJ1-3; D unclear. The V end was cut by 2 bases, the J end by 4 bases, with 12 bases between. The V gene's germline CDR1 is SGHNT and CDR2 YENEEA. This CDR3 has 15 amino acids. In DNA, the CDR3 is TGTGCCAGCAGCTTAATTGTGGGTCCGGGAAACACCATATATTTT. Its translation: CASSLIVGPGNTIYF.

This clonotype was detected ten times or more. V is TRBV9 and J is TRBJ2-1; D uncertain. The V gene's germline CDR1 is SGDLS and CDR2 YYNGEE. Trimming left V 2 bases short and J 2 bases short, with 5 bases between. CDR3 length equals 13 residues. The CDR3, as DNA: TGTGCCAGCAGCGTCCAGCCCTACAATGAGCAGTTCTTC. This translates into CASSVQPYNEQFF.

This clonotype has a count of ten or more. V gene TRBV11-2 combines with J gene TRBJ2-7, with TRBD2 matching over 7 bases. Germline CDR1 reads SGHAT; CDR2 reads FQNNGV. CDR3 length: 17 amino acids. Trimming removed 4 bases from V and 2 bases from J; junction bases left unmatched: 14. The CDR3 region has the DNA TGTGCCAGCAGCTACGCCCCCTGGGCTAGCGGCCCCTACGAGCAGTACTTC. This gives the protein CASSYAPWASGPYEQYF.

The rearrangement uses TRBV4-1 and TRBJ2-7; D not certain. The length of the CDR3 is 14 residues. V gave up 1 base and J gave up 2 bases, with 9 bases separating them. In germline, CDR1 is MGHRA, CDR2 YSYEKL. CDR3 residues: CASSQGGVPYEQYF. Written as DNA, the CDR3 is TGCGCCAGCAGCCAAGGAGGTGTTCCCTACGAGCAGTACTTC.

V usage is TRBV7-6 and J usage is TRBJ2-1; 7 bases are shared with TRBD2. The trim removed 5 bases at V and 8 bases at J, leaving 15 bases unmatched. The germline CDR1 and CDR2 sequences are SGHVS and FNYEAQ. This CDR3 comprises 16 residues. CDR3 DNA: TGTGCCAGCAGCCCCCGGGAGGAGGGAGGGGTCCATGAGCAGTTCTTC. The encoded protein is CASSPREEGGVHEQFF.

This clonotype appeared many times. V gene TRBV20-1 combines with J gene TRBJ2-3; the D is unclear. V shed 3 bases and J shed 0 bases, with 13 bases lying between them. CDR3 length: 15 residues. Germline V CDR1 and CDR2: DFQATT, SNEGSKA (reference sequence). As DNA, the CDR3 is TGCAGTGCTAGCGACTCTCGAATAAGCACAGATACGCAGTATTTT. This sequence encodes CSASDSRISTDTQYF.

The gene calls are TRBV15 and TRBJ1-5; possible D gene TRBD1, 5 bases. Trimming stripped 5 bases from V and 9 bases from J, with 14 bases between. This CDR3 region has 13 residues. Germline V CDR1 and CDR2: LNHNV, YYDKDF (reference sequence). The CDR3 nucleotides are TGTGCCACCAGCCCCCCCCCAGGGAGGCCCCAGCATTTT. Translated, it gives CATSPPPGRPQHF. Drawing the rest from reference TRBV15 and TRBJ1-5, the complete variable domain is DAMVIQNPRYQVTQFGKPVTLSCSQTLNHNVMYWYQQKSSQAPKLLFHYYDKDFNNEADTPDNFQSRRPNTSFCFLDIRSPGLGDTAMYLCATSPPPGRPQHFGDGTRLSIL.

This clonotype appeared many times. This rearrangement joins TRBV12-3 or TRBV12-4 to TRBJ1-5; no definite D call. Trimming took off 1 base at V and 4 bases at J, with 8 bases between the two ends. The CDR3 extends over 14 amino acids. CDR3 DNA: TGTGCCAGCAGTTTAGGGCGGACTAATCAGCCCCAGCATTTT. It encodes CASSLGRTNQPQHF.

The chain is built from TRBV7-3 and TRBJ1-1, with D hard to call. Trimming removed 3 bases at V and 4 bases at J, with 9 bases between. From germline, CDR1 is SGHTA and CDR2 FQGTGA. This CDR3 has 13 amino acids. CDR3 nucleotides: TGTGCCAGCAGCTTCGTGTTCGGCACTGAAGCTTTCTTT. Its protein product is CASSFVFGTEAFF.

At least ten counts were recorded for this clonotype. The chain combines TRBV5-1 with TRBJ2-1, with TRBD2 matching 13 bases. V lost 6 bases and J lost 0; bases outside the gene matches: 6. This CDR3 is built from 17 residues. Germline assignment: CDR1 SGHRS and CDR2 YFSETQ. CDR3 sequence: CASKVTSGRSSYNEQFF. In DNA, the CDR3 is TGCGCCAGCAAAGTGACTAGCGGGAGGAGCTCCTACAATGAGCAGTTCTTC.

The table lists this clonotype with many counts. The chain combines TRBV2 with TRBJ2-2; TRBD2 matches 13 bases. This CDR3 comprises 16 residues. CDR1 is SNHLY and CDR2 is FYNNEI in the germline V gene. The ends lost 6 bases at V and 3 bases at J; junction bases unmatched: 4. The CDR3 sequence is CASSPGLAGYTGELFF. The CDR3 nucleotides read TGTGCCAGCAGCCCGGGACTAGCGGGATACACCGGGGAGCTGTTTTTT.

The sample holds a few counts of this clonotype. The chain joins TRBV9 to TRBJ2-5; either TRBD1 or TRBD2 may fit D (5 bases each). The CDR3 has 15 residues. The V and J ends lost 0 bases and 5 bases respectively, with 14 bases between them. The germline V gene encodes CDR1 SGDLS and CDR2 YYNGEE. The CDR3 DNA reads TGTGCCAGCAGCGTAGCCGAGGGGCGGTGGGAGACCCAGTACTTC. Amino acids: CASSVAEGRWETQYF.

This clonotype was observed at least ten times. The chain links TRBV7-8 to TRBJ2-3; 9 bases agree with TRBD1. Germline lookup yields CDR1 SGHVS and CDR2 FQNEAQ. This CDR3 has 16 amino acids. Germline trimming cut 1 base from V and 3 bases from J; bases unmatched to any gene: 5. The CDR3, as DNA: TGTGCCAGCAGCTTAGGCGTGGGACAGGGAACAGATACGCAGTATTTT. This encodes CASSLGVGQGTDTQYF. The full variable domain, its missing parts supplied by reference TRBV7-8 and TRBJ2-3, is GAGVSQSPRYKVAKRGQDVALRCDPISGHVSLFWYQQALGQGPEFLTYFQNEAQLDKSGLPSDRFFAERPEGSVSTLKIQRTQQEDSAVYLCASSLGVGQGTDTQYFGPGTRLTVL.

This clonotype has more than one count but fewer than ten. The CDR3 nucleotides are TGTGCCAGCGCCCGGACTAGCGGGAGGTCCCTGCCACTGGAGACCCAGTACTTC. Amino acids: CASARTSGRSLPLETQYF. This chain links TRBV14 with TRBJ2-5, with 14 bases lining up with TRBD2. This CDR3 is built from 18 residues. Trimming at V came to 8 bases and at J to 5 bases, leaving 16 bases not matched to a gene. The V gene's germline CDR1 is SGHDN and CDR2 FVKESK.

Details on this clonotype: This may be a read error: a much more frequent sequence differs by one nucleotide. The gene calls are TRBV30 and TRBJ1-1; 11 bases are shared with TRBD1. CDR1 is GTSNPN, CDR2 SVGIG, per germline (reference sequence). The CDR3 runs 13 residues. DNA of the CDR3: TGTGCCTGGACGGACAGGGGGCGCACTGGAGCTTTCTTT. Its protein product is CAWTDRGRTGAFF.

This clonotype was seen repeatedly, ten times or more. V usage is TRBV5-8 and J usage is TRBJ2-7; tentatively, D is TRBD1 (6 bases). Germline values: CDR1 SGHTS, CDR2 YDEGEE. The V gene lost 1 base and the J gene lost 2 bases, with 13 bases spanning the gap. This CDR3 has 15 amino acids. As DNA, the CDR3 is TGTGCCAGCAGCTTGTTTTGGACAGTCCCCTACGAGCAGTACTTC. Translation gives CASSLFWTVPYEQYF.

There are many counts of this clonotype. V and J are TRBV11-2 and TRBJ2-7; TRBD1 matches 9 bases. The CDR3 has 16 residues. From germline, CDR1 is SGHAT and CDR2 FQNNGV. The J segment lost 5 bases and the V segment lost 1 base, leaving 9 bases of the junction unmatched. CDR3 amino acids: CASSLASGTGKHEQYF. The DNA of the CDR3 is TGTGCCAGCAGCTTAGCCTCCGGGACAGGGAAACACGAGCAGTACTTC.

V gene TRBV19 combines with J gene TRBJ2-7, with D unresolved. In germline, CDR1 is LNHDA, CDR2 SQIVND (reference sequence). CDR3 length: 14 residues. The V and J ends lost 1 base and 2 bases respectively, with 9 bases between them. The CDR3 spells CASSIATQTYEQYF. The CDR3 nucleotides read TGTGCCAGTAGTATAGCGACACAAACCTACGAGCAGTACTTC. Looking up the rest from reference TRBV19 and TRBJ2-7 gives the full variable domain: DGGITQSPKYLFRKEGQNVTLSCEQNLNHDAMYWYRQDPGQGLRLIYYSQIVNDFQKGDIAEGYSVSREKKESFPLTVTSAQKNPTAFYLCASSIATQTYEQYFGPGTRLTVT.

This chain uses TRBV14 with TRBJ1-5, with D unclear. The V end was cut by 0 bases, the J end by 11 bases, with 17 bases between. The CDR3 runs 15 residues. Germline CDR1 SGHDN, CDR2 FVKESK. The CDR3 DNA is TGTGCCAGCAGCCAAGAAAGAGGGTGGAGTCAAACCCAGCATTTT. Protein sequence: CASSQERGWSQTQHF.

This clonotype has ten or more counts. V usage is TRBV3-1 and J usage is TRBJ2-5, with 11 nucleotides matching TRBD2. The CDR3 has 16 amino acids. V shed 1 base, J shed 4 bases, and the junction held 5 bases outside the gene matches. The germline CDR1 and CDR2 sequences are LGHDT and YNNKEL (reference sequence). CDR3 amino acids: CASSQATSGRGETQYF. DNA for the CDR3: TGTGCCAGCAGCCAAGCAACTAGCGGGAGAGGAGAGACCCAGTACTTC.

This clonotype was detected ten times or more. The gene calls are TRBV11-1 and TRBJ2-7; D is possibly TRBD1 or TRBD2 (5 bases each). The CDR3 is 15 residues long. CDR1 is SGHAT, CDR2 FQDESV, per germline (reference sequence). V was cut by 5 bases and J by 3 bases, with 17 bases left in between. The CDR3 region is CASSVRGWENYEQYF. CDR3 DNA: TGTGCCAGCAGCGTTAGGGGTTGGGAGAACTACGAGCAGTACTTC.

The V and J genes are TRBV4-1 and TRBJ1-6; D gene uncertain. Germline-derived CDR1 and CDR2 are MGHRA and YSYEKL. V gave up 3 bases and J gave up 0 bases, with 9 bases separating them. There are 16 residues in the CDR3. CDR3 sequence: CASSHKSSSYNSPLHF. Here the CDR3 DNA reads TGCGCCAGCAGCCACAAGTCGAGCTCCTATAATTCACCCCTCCACTTT.

This clonotype was recorded many times. Written as DNA, the CDR3 is TGTGCCAGCAGACTGACAGTGAACACTGAAGCTTTCTTT. Encoded protein: CASRLTVNTEAFF. The J gene is TRBJ1-1, the V gene TRBV12-3 or TRBV12-4, with D possibly matching TRBD1 (5 bases). V was pared by 6 bases and J by 0 bases, with 8 bases between. This CDR3 has 13 residues.

In regard to this clonotype: A read error may account for a junction end that differs from germline. The V gene is TRBV7-7, the J gene TRBJ1-1; D is uncertain. CDR3 size: 15 residues. Germline V gene lookup returns CDR1 SSHAT and CDR2 FNYEAQ (reference sequence). The CDR3 nucleotides are TGTGCTAGCAGCCCGGTCGGAAGGCAGAACACTGAAGCTTTCTTT. It translates to CASSPVGRQNTEAFF.